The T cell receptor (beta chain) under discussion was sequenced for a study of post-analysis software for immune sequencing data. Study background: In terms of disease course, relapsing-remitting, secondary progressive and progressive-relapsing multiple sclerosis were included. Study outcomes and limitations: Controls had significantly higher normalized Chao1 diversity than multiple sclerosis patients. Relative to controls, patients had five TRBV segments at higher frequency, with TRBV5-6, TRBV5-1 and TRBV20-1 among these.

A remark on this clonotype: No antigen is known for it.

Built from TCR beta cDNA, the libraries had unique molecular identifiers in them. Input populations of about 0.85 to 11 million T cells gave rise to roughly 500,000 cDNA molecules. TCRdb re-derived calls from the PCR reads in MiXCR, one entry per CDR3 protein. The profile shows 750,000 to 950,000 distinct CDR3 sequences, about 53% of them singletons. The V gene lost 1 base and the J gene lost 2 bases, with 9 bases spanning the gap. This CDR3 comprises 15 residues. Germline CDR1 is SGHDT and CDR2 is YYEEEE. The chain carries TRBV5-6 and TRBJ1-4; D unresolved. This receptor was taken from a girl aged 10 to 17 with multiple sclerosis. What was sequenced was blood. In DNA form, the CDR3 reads TGTGCCAGCAGCTTGATTTCCCCTACTAATGAAAAACTGTTTTTT. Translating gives CASSLISPTNEKLFF.